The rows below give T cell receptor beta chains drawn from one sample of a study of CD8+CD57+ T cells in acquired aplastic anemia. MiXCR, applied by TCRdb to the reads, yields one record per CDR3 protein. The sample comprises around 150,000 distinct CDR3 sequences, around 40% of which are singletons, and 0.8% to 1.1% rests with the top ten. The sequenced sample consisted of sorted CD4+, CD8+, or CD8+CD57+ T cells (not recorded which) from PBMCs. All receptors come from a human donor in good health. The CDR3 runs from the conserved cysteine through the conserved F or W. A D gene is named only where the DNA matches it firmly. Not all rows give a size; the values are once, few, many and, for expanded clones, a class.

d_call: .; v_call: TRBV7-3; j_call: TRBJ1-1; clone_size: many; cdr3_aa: CASSPRGGRYTEAFF; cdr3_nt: TGTGCCAGCAGCCCCCGCGGGGGGAGATACACTGAAGCTTTCTTT
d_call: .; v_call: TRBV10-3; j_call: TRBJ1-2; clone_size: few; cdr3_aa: CAISRDGINYGYTF; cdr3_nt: TGTGCCATCAGTCGTGACGGTATTAACTATGGCTACACCTTC
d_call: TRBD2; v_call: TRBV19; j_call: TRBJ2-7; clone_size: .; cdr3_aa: CASKRTSGSTYEQYF; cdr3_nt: TGTGCCAGTAAGAGGACTAGCGGGAGTACGTACGAGCAGTACTTC
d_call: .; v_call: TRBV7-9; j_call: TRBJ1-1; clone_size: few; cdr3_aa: CASSFPFF; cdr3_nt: TGTGCCAGCAGCTTTCCTTTCTTT
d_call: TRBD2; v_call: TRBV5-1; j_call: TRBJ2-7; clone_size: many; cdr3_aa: CASSLSTSDYEQYF; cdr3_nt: TGCGCCAGCAGCTTATCGACTAGCGACTACGAGCAGTACTTC
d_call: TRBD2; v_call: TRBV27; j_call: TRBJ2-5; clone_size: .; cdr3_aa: CASKEGGGAWETQYF; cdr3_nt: TGTGCCAGCAAGGAGGGCGGGGGGGCCTGGGAGACCCAGTACTTC
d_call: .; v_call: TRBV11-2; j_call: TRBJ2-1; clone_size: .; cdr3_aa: CASSPRMAFGVYNEQFF; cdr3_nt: TGTGCCAGCAGCCCCCGAATGGCTTTTGGGGTCTACAATGAGCAGTTCTTC
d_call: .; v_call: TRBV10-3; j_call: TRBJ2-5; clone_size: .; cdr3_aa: CAISEGGGGETQYF; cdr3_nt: TGTGCCATCAGTGAGGGGGGCGGGGGAGAGACCCAGTACTTC
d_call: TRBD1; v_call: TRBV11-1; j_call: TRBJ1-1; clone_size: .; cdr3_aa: CASSLSLASTGRGQAEAFF; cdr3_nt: TGTGCCAGCAGCTTATCTCTCGCTTCGACAGGGCGTGGACAGGCTGAAGCTTTCTTT
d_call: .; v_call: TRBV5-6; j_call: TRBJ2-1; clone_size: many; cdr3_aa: CASSLKGGHNEQFF; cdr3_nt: TGTGCCAGCAGCTTGAAGGGGGGACACAATGAGCAGTTCTTC
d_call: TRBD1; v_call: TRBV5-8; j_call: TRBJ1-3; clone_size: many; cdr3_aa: CASTDRGTAGNTIYF; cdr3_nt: TGTGCCAGCACCGACAGGGGAACCGCTGGAAACACCATATATTTT
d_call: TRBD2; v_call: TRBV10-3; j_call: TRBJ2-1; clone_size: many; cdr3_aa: CAISDLTSGNAYNEQFF; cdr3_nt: TGTGCCATCAGTGATTTGACTAGCGGGAACGCCTACAATGAGCAGTTCTTC
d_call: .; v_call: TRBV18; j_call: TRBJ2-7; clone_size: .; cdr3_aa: CASSPPGERLYF; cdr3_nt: TGTGCCAGCTCACCCCCCGGAGAGCGGTTATACTTC
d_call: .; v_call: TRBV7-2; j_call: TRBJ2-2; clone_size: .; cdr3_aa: CASSLPLSPGQVTGELFF; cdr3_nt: TGTGCCAGCAGCTTACCCCTAAGTCCGGGACAAGTCACCGGGGAGCTGTTTTTT
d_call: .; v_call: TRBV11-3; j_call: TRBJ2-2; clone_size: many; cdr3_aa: CASSFGGTGELFF; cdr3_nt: TGTGCCAGCAGCTTCGGCGGCACCGGGGAGCTGTTTTTT
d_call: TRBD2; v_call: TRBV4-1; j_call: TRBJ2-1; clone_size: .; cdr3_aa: CACSQDRTSGYNEQFF; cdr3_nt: TGCGCCTGCAGCCAAGATCGGACTAGCGGCTACAATGAGCAGTTCTTC
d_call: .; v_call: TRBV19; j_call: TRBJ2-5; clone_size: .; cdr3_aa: CASSIVSGEVPQYF; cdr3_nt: TGTGCCAGTAGTATAGTCTCAGGGGAAGTGCCCCAGTACTTC
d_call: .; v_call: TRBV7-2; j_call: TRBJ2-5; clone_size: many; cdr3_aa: CASSRGGGQETQYF; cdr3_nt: TGTGCCAGCAGCCGAGGGGGAGGCCAAGAGACCCAGTACTTC
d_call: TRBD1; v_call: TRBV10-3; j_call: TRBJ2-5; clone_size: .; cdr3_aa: CAIRTTGGQETQYF; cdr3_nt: TGTGCCATCAGGACCACAGGGGGCCAAGAGACCCAGTACTTC
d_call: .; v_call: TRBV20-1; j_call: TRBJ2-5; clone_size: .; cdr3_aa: CSARWQGQETQYF; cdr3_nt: TGCAGTGCTAGGTGGCAGGGCCAAGAGACCCAGTACTTC
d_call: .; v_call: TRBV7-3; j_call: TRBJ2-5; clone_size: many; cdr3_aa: CASSMTGKQETQYF; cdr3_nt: TGTGCCAGCAGCATGACCGGGAAGCAAGAGACCCAGTACTTC
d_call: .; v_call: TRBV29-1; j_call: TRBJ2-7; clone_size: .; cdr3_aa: CSAQGPQVEQYF; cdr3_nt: TGCAGCGCCCAAGGGCCTCAAGTAGAGCAGTACTTC
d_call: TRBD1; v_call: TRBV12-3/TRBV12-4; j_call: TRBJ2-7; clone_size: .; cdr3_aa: CASRTGEAYEQYF; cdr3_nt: TGTGCCAGCAGGACAGGGGAGGCCTACGAGCAGTACTTC
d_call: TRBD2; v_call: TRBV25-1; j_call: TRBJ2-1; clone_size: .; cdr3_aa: CASTASGRAFEQFF; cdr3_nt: TGTGCCAGCACGGCTAGCGGGAGGGCCTTTGAGCAGTTCTTC
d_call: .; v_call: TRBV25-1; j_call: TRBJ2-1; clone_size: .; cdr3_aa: CASNRDSGWDSEQFF; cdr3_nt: TGTGCCAGCAACAGGGACAGCGGGTGGGACAGTGAGCAGTTCTTC
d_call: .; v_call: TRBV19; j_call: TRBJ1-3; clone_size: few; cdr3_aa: CASSLQGRGNTIYF; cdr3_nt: TGTGCCAGTAGTCTACAGGGACGCGGAAACACCATATATTTT
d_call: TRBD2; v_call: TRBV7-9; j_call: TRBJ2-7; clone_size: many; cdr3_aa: CASSLAASGGYEQYF; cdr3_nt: TGTGCCAGCAGCTTAGCGGCTAGCGGGGGCTACGAGCAGTACTTC